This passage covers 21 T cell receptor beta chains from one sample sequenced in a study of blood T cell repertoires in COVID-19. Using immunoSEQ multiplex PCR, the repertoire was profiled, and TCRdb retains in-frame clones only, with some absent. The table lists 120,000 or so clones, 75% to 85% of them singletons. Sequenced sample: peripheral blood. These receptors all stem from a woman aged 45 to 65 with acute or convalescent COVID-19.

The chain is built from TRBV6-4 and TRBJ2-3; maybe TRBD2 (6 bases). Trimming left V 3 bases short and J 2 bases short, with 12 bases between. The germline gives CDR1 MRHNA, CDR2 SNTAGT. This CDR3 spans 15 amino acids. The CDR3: CASSDGSGPTDTQYF. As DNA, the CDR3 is TGTGCCAGCAGTGATGGTAGCGGACCCACAGATACGCAGTATTTT.

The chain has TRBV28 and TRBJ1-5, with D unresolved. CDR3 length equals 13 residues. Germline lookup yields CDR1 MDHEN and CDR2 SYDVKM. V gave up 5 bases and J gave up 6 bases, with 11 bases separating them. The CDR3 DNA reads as TGTGCCAGCAGTAAGGAGTTTGGTCAGCCCCAGCATTTT. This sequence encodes CASSKEFGQPQHF.

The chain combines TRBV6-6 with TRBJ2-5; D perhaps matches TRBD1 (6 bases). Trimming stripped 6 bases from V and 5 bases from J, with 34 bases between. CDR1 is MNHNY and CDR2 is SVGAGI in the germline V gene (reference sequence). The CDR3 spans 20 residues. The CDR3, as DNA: TGTGCCAGCAGCGATAACAGGGCCCTGGGAAGATACATCGATACGGAGACCCAGTACTTC. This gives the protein CASSDNRALGRYIDTETQYF.

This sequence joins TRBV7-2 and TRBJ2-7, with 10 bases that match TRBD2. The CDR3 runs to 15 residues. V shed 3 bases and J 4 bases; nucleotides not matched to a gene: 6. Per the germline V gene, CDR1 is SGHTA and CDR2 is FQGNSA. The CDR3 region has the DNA TGTGCCAGCAGCTTGGGGACTAGCGATAGTTACGAGCAGTACTTC. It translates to CASSLGTSDSYEQYF.

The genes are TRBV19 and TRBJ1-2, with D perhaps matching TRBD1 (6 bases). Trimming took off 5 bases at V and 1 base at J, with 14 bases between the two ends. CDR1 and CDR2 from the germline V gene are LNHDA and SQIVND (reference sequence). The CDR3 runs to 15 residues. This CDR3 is CASSRRGGFNYGYTF. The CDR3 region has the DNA TGTGCCAGTAGTCGGCGAGGGGGATTTAACTATGGCTACACCTTC.

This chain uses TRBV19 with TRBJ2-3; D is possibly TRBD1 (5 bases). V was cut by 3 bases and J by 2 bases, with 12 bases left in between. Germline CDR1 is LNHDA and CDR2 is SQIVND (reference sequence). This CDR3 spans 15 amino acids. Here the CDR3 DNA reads TGTGCCAGTAGTATGATGGGGCTTGTCACAGATACGCAGTATTTT. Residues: CASSMMGLVTDTQYF.

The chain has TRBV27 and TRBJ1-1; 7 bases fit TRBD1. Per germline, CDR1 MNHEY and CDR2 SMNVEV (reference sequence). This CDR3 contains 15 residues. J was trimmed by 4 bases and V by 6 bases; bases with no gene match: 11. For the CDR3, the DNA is TGTGCCAGCAGAGATACAGGGGAGGTGAGCACTGAAGCTTTCTTT. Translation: CASRDTGEVSTEAFF.

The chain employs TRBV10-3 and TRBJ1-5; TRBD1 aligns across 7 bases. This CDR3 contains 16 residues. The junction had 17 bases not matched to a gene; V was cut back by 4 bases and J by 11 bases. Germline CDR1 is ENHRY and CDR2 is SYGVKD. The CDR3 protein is CAISGSRQGGLGAQHF. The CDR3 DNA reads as TGTGCCATCAGTGGAAGTAGACAGGGAGGCCTGGGGGCCCAGCATTTT.

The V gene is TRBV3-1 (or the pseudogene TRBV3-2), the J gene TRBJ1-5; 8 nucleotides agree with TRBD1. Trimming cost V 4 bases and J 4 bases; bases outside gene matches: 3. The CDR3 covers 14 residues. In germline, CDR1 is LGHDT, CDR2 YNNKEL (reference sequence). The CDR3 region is CASSLGQGNQPQHF. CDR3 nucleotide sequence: TGTGCCAGCAGCCTCGGACAGGGAAATCAGCCCCAGCATTTT.

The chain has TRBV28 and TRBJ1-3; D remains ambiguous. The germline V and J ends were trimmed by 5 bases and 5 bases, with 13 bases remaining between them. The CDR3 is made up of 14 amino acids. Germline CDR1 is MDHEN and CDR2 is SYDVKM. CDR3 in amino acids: CASSIQAVRNTIYF. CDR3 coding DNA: TGTGCCAGCAGTATCCAAGCCGTGAGAAACACCATATATTTT.

In nucleotides, the CDR3 is TGTGCCAGCAGAAGCGGATGGGCGAAAAGCACAGATACGCAGTATTTT. Its protein is CASRSGWAKSTDTQYF. The V and J genes are TRBV11-1 and TRBJ2-3; a possible D gene is TRBD2 (5 bases). CDR3 length equals 16 residues. Deletions cut 6 bases from V and 0 bases from J, with 16 bases between. The germline V gene encodes CDR1 SGHAT and CDR2 FQDESV (reference sequence).

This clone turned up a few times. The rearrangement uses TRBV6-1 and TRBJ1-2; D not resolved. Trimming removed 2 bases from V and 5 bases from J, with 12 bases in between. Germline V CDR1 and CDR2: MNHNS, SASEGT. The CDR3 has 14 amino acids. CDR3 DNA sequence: TGTGCCAGCAGTGAACCTACGGGGAGTTATGGCTACACCTTC. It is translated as CASSEPTGSYGYTF.

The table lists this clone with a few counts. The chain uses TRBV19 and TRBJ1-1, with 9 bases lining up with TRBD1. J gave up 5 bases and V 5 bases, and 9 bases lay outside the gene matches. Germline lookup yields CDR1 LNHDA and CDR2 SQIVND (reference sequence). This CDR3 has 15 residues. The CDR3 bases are TGTGCCAGTAGTGGACAGGGGCTGGGAGCTACTGAAGCTTTCTTT. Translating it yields CASSGQGLGATEAFF. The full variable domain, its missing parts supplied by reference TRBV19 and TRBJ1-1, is DGGITQSPKYLFRKEGQNVTLSCEQNLNHDAMYWYRQDPGQGLRLIYYSQIVNDFQKGDIAEGYSVSREKKESFPLTVTSAQKNPTAFYLCASSGQGLGATEAFFGQGTRLTVV.

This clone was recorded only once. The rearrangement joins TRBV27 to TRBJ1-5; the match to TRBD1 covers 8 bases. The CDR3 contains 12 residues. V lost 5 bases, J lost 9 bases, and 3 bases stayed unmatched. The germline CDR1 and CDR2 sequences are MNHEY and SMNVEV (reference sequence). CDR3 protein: CASSPGTGPQHF. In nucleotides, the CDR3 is TGTGCCAGCAGTCCAGGGACAGGGCCCCAGCATTTT.

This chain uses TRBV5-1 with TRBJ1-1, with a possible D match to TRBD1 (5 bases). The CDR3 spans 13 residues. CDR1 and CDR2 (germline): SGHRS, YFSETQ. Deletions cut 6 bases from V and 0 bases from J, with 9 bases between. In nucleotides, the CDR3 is TGCGCCAGCACGCAGGGCATGAACACTGAAGCTTTCTTT. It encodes CASTQGMNTEAFF.

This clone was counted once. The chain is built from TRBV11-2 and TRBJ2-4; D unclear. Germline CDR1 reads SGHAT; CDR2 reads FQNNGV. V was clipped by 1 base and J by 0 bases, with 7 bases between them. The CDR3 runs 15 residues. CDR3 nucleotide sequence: TGTGCCAGCAGCTTAGCTGTTCTAGCCAAAAACATTCAGTACTTC. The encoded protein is CASSLAVLAKNIQYF.

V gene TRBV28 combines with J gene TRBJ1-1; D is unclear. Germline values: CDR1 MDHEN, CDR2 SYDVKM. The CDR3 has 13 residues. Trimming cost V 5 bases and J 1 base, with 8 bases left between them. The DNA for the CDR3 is TGTGCCAGCAGTACGCCAGGGAACACTGAAGCTTTCTTT. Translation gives CASSTPGNTEAFF.

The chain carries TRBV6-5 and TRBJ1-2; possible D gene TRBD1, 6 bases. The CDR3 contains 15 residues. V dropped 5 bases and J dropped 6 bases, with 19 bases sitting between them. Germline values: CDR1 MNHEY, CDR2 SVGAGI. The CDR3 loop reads CASSLTGTPWNGYTF. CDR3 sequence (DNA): TGTGCCAGCAGTCTTACCGGGACACCATGGAATGGCTACACCTTC.

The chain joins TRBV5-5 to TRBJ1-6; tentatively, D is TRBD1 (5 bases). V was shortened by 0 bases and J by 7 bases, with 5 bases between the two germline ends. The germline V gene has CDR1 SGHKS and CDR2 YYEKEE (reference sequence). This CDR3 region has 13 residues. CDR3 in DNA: TGTGCCAGCAGCTTGGCAGGGAATTCACCCCTCCACTTT. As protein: CASSLAGNSPLHF.

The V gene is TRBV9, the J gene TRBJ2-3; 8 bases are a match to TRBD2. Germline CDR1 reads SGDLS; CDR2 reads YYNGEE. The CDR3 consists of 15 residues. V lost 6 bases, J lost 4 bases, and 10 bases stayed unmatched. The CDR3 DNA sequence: TGTGCCAGCACCCCGGGGAGCGGGAGACCAGATACGCAGTATTTT. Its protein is CASTPGSGRPDTQYF. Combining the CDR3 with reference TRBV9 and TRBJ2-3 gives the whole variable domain DSGVTQTPKHLITATGQRVTLRCSPRSGDLSVYWYQQSLDQGLQFLIQYYNGEERAKGNILERFSAQQFPDLHSELNLSSLELGDSALYFCASTPGSGRPDTQYFGPGTRLTVL.

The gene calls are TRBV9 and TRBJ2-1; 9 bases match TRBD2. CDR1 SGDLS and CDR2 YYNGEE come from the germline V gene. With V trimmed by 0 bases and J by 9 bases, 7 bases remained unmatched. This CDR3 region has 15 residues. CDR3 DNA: TGTGCCAGCAGCGTAGGGGCTAGCGGGAAGGGTGAGCAGTTCTTC. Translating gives CASSVGASGKGEQFF. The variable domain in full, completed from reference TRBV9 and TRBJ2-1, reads DSGVTQTPKHLITATGQRVTLRCSPRSGDLSVYWYQQSLDQGLQFLIQYYNGEERAKGNILERFSAQQFPDLHSELNLSSLELGDSALYFCASSVGASGKGEQFFGPGTRLTVL.